Below, one T cell receptor (beta chain) is given with its context. Authors' methods: Estimation of nucleated cell counts was performed using reference gene primer amplification. The data were produced by immunoSEQ multiplex PCR, yet TCRdb's version contains in-frame clones alone and is incomplete. V, J and clone size are those of that table, while D and trimming were read from the DNA. The sample comprises 80,000 to 100,000 clones, approximately 86% of which are singletons, and roughly a tenth rests with the top ten. The record originates from a study of blood T cell repertoires in COVID-19. Study at large: Researchers got acute and convalescent COVID-19 samples from the United States, Italy and Spain. The cDNA or gDNA used as material had been derived from T cells, B-cell-depleted T cells, or PBMCs.

Per germline, CDR1 SGHTA and CDR2 FQGNSA. With 3 bases clipped from V and 6 bases from J, the junction kept 12 bases outside the gene matches. There are 16 residues in the CDR3. The V and J genes are TRBV7-2 and TRBJ2-3; 7 nucleotides align to TRBD2. The specimen was peripheral blood. The sequence derives from a man between 65 and 85 years old with active or convalescent COVID-19. CDR3 amino acids: CASSLTSRGHRDTQYF. The DNA of the CDR3 is TGTGCCAGCAGCTTGACTAGCCGGGGCCATAGGGATACGCAGTATTTT.